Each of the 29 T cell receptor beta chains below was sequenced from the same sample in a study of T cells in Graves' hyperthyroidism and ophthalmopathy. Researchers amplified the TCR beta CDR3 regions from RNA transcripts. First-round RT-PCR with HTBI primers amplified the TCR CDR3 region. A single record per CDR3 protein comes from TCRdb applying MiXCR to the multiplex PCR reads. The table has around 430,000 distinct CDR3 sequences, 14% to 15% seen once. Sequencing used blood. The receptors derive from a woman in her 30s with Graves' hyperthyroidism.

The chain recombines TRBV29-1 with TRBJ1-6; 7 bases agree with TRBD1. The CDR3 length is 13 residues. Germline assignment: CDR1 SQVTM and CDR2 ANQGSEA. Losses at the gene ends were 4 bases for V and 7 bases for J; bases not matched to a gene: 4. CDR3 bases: TGCAGCGTTGGACAGGGCATCAATTCACCCCTCCACTTT. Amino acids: CSVGQGINSPLHF.

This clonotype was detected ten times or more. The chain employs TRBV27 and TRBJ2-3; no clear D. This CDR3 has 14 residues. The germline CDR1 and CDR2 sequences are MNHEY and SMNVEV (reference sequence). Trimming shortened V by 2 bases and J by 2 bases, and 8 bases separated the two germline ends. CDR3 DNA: TGTGCCAGCAGTTTACCTTATCCCACAGATACGCAGTATTTT. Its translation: CASSLPYPTDTQYF.

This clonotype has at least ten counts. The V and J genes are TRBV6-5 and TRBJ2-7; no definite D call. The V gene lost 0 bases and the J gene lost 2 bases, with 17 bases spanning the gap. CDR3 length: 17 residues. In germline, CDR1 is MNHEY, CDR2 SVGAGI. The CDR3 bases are TGTGCCAGCAGTTACTCGAATGGGATCAACGGCGCCTACGAGCAGTACTTC. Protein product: CASSYSNGINGAYEQYF.

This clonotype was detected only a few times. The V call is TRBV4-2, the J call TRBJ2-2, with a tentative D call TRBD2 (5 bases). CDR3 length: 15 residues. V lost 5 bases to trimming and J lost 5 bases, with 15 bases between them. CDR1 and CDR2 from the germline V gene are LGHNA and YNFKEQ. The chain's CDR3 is CASSELDPPTGELFF. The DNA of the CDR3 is TGTGCCAGCAGCGAACTAGACCCCCCGACCGGGGAGCTGTTTTTT.

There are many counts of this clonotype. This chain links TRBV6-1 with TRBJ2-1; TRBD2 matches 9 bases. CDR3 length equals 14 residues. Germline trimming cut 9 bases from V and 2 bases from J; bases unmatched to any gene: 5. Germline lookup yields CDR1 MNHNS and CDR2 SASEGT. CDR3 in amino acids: CASYSGSPYNEQFF. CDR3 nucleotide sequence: TGTGCCAGTTATAGCGGGAGTCCCTACAATGAGCAGTTCTTC.

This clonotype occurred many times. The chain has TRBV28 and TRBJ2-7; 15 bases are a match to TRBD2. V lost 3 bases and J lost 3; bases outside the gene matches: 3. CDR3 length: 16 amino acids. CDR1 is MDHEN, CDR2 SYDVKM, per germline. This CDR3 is CASSFRTSGRVYEQYF. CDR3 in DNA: TGTGCCAGCAGTTTCCGGACTAGCGGGAGGGTCTACGAGCAGTACTTC.

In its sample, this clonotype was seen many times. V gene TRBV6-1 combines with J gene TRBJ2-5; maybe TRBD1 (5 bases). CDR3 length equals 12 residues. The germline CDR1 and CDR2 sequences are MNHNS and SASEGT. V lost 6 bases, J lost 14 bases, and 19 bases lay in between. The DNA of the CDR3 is TGTGCCAGCAGACAGGTCCGACAAATCCCATACTTC. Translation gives CASRQVRQIPYF.

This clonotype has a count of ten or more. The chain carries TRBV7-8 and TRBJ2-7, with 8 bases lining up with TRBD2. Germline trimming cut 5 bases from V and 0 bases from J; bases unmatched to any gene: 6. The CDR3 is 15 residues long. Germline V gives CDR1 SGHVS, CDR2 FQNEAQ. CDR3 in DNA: TGTGCCAGCAGCCAGCGGGGGACGGCCTCCTACGAGCAGTACTTC. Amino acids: CASSQRGTASYEQYF.

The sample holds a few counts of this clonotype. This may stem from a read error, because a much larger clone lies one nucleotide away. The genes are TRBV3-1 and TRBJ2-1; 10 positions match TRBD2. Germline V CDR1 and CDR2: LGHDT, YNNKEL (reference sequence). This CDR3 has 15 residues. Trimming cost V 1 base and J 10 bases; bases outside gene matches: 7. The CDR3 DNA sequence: TGTGCCAGCAGCCAAGGGGCTAGCGGGGGTGTAGAGCAGTTCTTC. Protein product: CASSQGASGGVEQFF.

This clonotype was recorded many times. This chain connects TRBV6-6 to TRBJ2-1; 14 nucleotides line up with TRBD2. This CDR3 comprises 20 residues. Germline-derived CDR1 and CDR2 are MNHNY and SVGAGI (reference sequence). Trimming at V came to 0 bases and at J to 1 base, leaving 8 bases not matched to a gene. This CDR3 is CASSYSGGTSGRGSYNEQFF. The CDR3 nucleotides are TGTGCCAGCAGTTACTCGGGGGGGACTAGCGGGAGAGGGTCCTACAATGAGCAGTTCTTC.

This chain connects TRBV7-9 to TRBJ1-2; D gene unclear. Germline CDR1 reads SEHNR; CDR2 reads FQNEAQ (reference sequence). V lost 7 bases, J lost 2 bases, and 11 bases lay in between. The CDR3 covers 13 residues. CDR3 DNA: TGTGCCAGCACCGACTTCTCGAACTATGGCTACACCTTC. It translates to CASTDFSNYGYTF.

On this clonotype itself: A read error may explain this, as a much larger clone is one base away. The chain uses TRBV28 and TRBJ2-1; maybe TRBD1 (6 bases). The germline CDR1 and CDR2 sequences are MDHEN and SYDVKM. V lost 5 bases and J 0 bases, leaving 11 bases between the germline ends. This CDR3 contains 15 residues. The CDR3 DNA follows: TGTGCCAGCAGTCCCGGGGACAACTCCTACAATGAGCAGTTCTTC. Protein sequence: CASSPGDNSYNEQFF.

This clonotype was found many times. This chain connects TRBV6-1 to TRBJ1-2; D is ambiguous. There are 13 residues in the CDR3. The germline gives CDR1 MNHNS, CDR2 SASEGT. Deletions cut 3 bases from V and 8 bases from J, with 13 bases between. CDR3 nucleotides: TGTGCCAGCAGTGAGGTTTCATATCGCGGCTACACCTTC. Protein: CASSEVSYRGYTF.

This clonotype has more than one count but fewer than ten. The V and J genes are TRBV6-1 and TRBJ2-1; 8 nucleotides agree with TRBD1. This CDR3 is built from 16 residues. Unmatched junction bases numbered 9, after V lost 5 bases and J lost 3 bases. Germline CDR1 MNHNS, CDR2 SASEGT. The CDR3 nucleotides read TGTGCCAGCAGTCTCATCCCCGGGACAGGCTACAATGAGCAGTTCTTC. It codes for CASSLIPGTGYNEQFF.

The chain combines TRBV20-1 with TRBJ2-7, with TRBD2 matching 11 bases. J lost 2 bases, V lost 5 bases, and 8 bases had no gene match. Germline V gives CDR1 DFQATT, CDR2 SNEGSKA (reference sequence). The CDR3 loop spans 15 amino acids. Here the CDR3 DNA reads TGCAGTGCTGAAGGTCGACTAGCGGGGACCTACGAGCAGTACTTC. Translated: CSAEGRLAGTYEQYF.

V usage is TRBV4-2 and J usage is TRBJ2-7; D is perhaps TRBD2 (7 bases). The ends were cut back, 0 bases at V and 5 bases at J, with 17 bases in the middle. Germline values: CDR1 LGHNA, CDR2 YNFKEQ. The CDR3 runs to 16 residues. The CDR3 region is CASSQEGTGGRHEQYF. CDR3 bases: TGTGCCAGCAGCCAAGAAGGTACGGGGGGCAGACACGAGCAGTACTTC.

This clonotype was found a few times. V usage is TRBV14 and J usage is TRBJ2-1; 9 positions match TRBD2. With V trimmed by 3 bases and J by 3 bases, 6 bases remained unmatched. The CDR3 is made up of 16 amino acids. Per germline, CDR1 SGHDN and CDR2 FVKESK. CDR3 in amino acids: CASSHRTSEYYNEQFF. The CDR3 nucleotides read TGTGCCAGCAGCCACAGGACTAGCGAGTACTACAATGAGCAGTTCTTC.

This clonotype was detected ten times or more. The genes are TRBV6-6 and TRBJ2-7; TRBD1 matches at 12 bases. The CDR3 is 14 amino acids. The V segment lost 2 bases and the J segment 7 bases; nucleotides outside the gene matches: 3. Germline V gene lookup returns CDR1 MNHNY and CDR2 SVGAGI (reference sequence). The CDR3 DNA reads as TGTGCCAGCAGTTACGGGGGACAGGGGGCAGAGCAGTACTTC. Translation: CASSYGGQGAEQYF.

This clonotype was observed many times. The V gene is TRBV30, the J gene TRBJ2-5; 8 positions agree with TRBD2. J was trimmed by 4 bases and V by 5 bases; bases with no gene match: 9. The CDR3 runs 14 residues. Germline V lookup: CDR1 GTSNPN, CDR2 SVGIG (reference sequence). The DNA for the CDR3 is TGTGCCTGGGGCCGTAACGGGAGGGGAGAGACCCAGTACTTC. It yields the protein CAWGRNGRGETQYF.

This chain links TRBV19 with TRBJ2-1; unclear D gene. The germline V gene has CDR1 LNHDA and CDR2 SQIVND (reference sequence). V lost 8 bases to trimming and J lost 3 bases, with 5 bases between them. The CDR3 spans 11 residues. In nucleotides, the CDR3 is TGTGCCAGTGTATTCTACAATGAGCAGTTCTTC. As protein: CASVFYNEQFF.

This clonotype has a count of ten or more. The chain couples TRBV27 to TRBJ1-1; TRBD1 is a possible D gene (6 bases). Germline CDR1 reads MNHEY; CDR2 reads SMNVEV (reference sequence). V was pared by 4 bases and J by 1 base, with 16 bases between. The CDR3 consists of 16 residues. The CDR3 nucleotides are TGTGCCAGCAGTTCTAGCCGGGACACCCCGAACACTGAAGCTTTCTTT. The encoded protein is CASSSSRDTPNTEAFF.

CDR3 loop: CASSLTGTNTYEQYF. The CDR3 nucleotides are TGTGCCAGCTCGCTGACAGGGACTAACACCTACGAGCAGTACTTC. V is TRBV18 and J is TRBJ2-7; D could derive from TRBD1 or TRBD2 (7 bases each). Germline V gene lookup returns CDR1 KGHSH and CDR2 LQKENI. This CDR3 comprises 15 residues. V gave up 6 bases and J gave up 2 bases, with 17 bases separating them.

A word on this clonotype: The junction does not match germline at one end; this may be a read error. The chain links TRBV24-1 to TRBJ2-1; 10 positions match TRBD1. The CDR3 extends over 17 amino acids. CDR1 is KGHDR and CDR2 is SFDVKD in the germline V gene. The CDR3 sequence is CVTSGQGGAPSDNEQFF. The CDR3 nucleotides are TGTGTCACCAGTGGACAGGGGGGAGCGCCAAGTGACAATGAGCAGTTCTTC.

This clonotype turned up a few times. The chain's CDR3 is CASSLSTTTDTQYF. CDR3 sequence (DNA): TGTGCCAGCAGCTTGTCGACGACCACAGATACGCAGTATTTT. This chain uses TRBV5-4 with TRBJ2-3; D ambiguous. V was cut by 1 base and J by 2 bases, with 8 bases left in between. Germline V gene data show CDR1 as SGHNT and CDR2 as YYREEE (reference sequence). CDR3 length: 14 amino acids.

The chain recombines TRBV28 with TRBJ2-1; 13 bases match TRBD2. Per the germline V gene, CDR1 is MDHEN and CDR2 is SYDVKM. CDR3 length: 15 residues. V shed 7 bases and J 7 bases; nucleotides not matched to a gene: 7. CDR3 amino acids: CASTRTSGSRNEQFF. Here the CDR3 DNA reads TGTGCCAGCACTCGGACTAGCGGGAGTCGTAATGAGCAGTTCTTC. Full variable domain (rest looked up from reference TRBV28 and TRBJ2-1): DVKVTQSSRYLVKRTGEKVFLECVQDMDHENMFWYRQDPGLGLRLIYFSYDVKMKEKGDIPEGYSVSREKKERFSLILESASTNQTSMYLCASTRTSGSRNEQFFGPGTRLTVL.

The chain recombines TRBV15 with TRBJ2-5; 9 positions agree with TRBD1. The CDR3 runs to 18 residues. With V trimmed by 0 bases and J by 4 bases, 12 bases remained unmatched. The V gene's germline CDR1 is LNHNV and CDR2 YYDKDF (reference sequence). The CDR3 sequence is CATSREGTGYLERETQYF. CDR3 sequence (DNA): TGTGCCACCAGCAGAGAGGGGACAGGGTACTTAGAGAGAGAGACCCAGTACTTC. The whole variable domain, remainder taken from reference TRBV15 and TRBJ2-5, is DAMVIQNPRYQVTQFGKPVTLSCSQTLNHNVMYWYQQKSSQAPKLLFHYYDKDFNNEADTPDNFQSRRPNTSFCFLDIRSPGLGDTAMYLCATSREGTGYLERETQYFGPGTRLLVL.

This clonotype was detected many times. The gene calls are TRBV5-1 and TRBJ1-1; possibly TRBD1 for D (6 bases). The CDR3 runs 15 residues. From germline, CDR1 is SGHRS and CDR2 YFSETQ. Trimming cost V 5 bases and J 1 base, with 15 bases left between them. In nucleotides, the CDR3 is TGCGCCAGCAGTCCACCGACAGGACAGAACACTGAAGCTTTCTTT. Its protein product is CASSPPTGQNTEAFF.

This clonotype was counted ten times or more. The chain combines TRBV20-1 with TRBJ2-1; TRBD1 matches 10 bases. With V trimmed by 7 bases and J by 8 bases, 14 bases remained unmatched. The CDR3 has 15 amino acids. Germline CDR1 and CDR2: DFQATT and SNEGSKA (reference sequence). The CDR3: CSVVTGQGIVDEQFF. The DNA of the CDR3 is TGCAGTGTTGTGACGGGACAGGGGATCGTCGATGAGCAGTTCTTC.

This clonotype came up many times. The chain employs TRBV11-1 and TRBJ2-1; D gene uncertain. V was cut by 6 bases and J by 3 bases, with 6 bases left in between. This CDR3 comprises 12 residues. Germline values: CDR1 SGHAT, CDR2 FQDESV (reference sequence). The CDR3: CASRPNYNEQFF. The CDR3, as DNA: TGTGCCAGCAGACCCAACTACAATGAGCAGTTCTTC.